What follows is one TCR beta chain and its context. TCRdb redid the calling of the RT-PCR reads with MiXCR, one entry per CDR3 protein. The sample carries about 410,000 distinct CDR3 sequences, roughly 17% recorded once. The sample comes from a study of patients and donors after allogeneic stem cell transplantation. This CDR3 is built from 15 residues. Trimming removed 5 bases from V and 4 bases from J; junction bases left unmatched: 11. Germline V gene lookup returns CDR1 SGHTA and CDR2 FQGNSA. The sequence derives from a human donor who was either an allogeneic HSCT recipient or a stem cell or donor lymphocyte infusion donor (not recorded which). It is not recorded whose cells these are; they may come from a transplant donor. The chain uses TRBV7-2 and TRBJ2-7; 7 bases match TRBD2. Sequencing used blood, either unsorted or a sorted T cell fraction (not recorded which). The CDR3 bases are TGTGCCAGCAGCCCCGTTTGGGGGAGGGGATACGAGCAGTACTTC. This sequence encodes CASSPVWGRGYEQYF.